This T cell receptor (beta chain) comes out of a study of T cells in Graves' hyperthyroidism and ophthalmopathy. General study findings and limits: Ophthalmopathy was told apart from stable hyperthyroidism by a 13 V-J model. Most thyroid clonotypes with frequency above 0.001 were detected in blood.

Pregnant or lactating patients were excluded, as were those with uncontrolled infection or other autoimmune disease. This clonotype was observed a single time. Its antigen is not identified. Trimming took off 9 bases at V and 3 bases at J, with 14 bases between the two ends. Germline CDR1 SGHTA, CDR2 FQGNSA. This CDR3 is built from 13 residues. Amplified regions were TCR beta CDR3 sequences from RNA transcripts. First-round RT-PCR targeting the TCR CDR3 was performed with the HTBI primer set. TCRdb itself ran the multiplex PCR reads through MiXCR, one entry per CDR3 protein. The sample holds some 370,000 distinct CDR3 sequences, more than 13% seen once.

Material for sequencing was blood. The sequence was collected from a man in his fifties or sixties with Graves' ophthalmopathy. V is TRBV7-2 and J is TRBJ2-5; D is ambiguous. The CDR3 loop is CASSQATEETQYF. In DNA form, the CDR3 reads TGTGCCAGTAGCCAGGCCACGGAAGAGACCCAGTACTTC.